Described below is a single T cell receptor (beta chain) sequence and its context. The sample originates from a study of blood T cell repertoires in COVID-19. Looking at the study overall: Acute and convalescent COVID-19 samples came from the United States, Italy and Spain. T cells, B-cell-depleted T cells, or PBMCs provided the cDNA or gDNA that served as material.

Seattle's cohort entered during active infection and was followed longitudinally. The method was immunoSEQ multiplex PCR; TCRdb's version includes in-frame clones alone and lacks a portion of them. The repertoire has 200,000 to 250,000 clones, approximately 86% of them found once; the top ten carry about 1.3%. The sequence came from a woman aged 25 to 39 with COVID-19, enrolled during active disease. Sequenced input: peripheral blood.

CDR3 in amino acids: CASSGGLAGLYNEQFF. CDR3 nucleotides: TGCGCCAGCAGCGGGGGACTAGCGGGATTATACAATGAGCAGTTCTTC. The chain recombines TRBV5-1 with TRBJ2-1; TRBD2 matches at 13 bases. CDR1 is SGHRS, CDR2 YFSETQ, per germline. The trim removed 4 bases at V and 4 bases at J, leaving 5 bases unmatched. CDR3 size: 16 residues.